The 31 T cell receptor beta chains below come from one sample, sequenced in a study of early T cells in non-severe SARS-CoV-2 infection. A single record per CDR3 protein comes from TCRdb applying MiXCR to the 5' RACE reads. The table lists 70,000 to 90,000 distinct CDR3 sequences, approximately 12% of them singletons. The sequencing sample was made of whole blood. The receptors shown here come from an adult who was a healthcare worker with PCR-confirmed SARS-CoV-2 infection or an uninfected control (not recorded which).

This clonotype was seen repeatedly, ten times or more. This rearrangement joins TRBV20-1 to TRBJ2-6; D remains unclear. V dropped 4 bases and J dropped 0 bases, with 7 bases sitting between them. This CDR3 spans 14 amino acids. The germline CDR1 and CDR2 sequences are DFQATT and SNEGSKA (reference sequence). CDR3 nucleotide sequence: TGCAGTGCTAAACTACTCTCTGGGGCCAACGTCCTGACTTTC. Translation: CSAKLLSGANVLTF.

This chain joins TRBV7-9 and TRBJ2-1; 7 bases agree with TRBD2. CDR1 is SEHNR, CDR2 FQNEAQ, per germline (reference sequence). The V and J ends lost 3 bases and 2 bases, in that order; junction bases with no gene match: 7. The CDR3 extends over 16 amino acids. The CDR3 loop is CASSFSGGSPYNEQFF. CDR3 sequence (DNA): TGTGCCAGCAGCTTCTCAGGCGGGAGCCCCTACAATGAGCAGTTCTTC.

The chain combines TRBV10-3 with TRBJ2-1; 8 bases are shared with TRBD1. Losses at the gene ends were 6 bases for V and 10 bases for J; bases not matched to a gene: 5. The germline V gene encodes CDR1 ENHRY and CDR2 SYGVKD. The CDR3 consists of 12 residues. The CDR3 sequence is CAISHDRGEQFF. The CDR3, as DNA: TGTGCCATCAGCCATGACAGGGGAGAGCAGTTCTTC.

The rearrangement links TRBV11-2 to TRBJ2-7, with a tentative D call TRBD2 (6 bases). This CDR3 is 15 amino acids long. Germline V gene data show CDR1 as SGHAT and CDR2 as FQNNGV. V was shortened by 3 bases and J by 2 bases, with 14 bases between the two germline ends. The CDR3 DNA sequence: TGTGCCAGCAGCTTCGGATTTAGCGGAACCTACGAGCAGTACTTC. Translated, it gives CASSFGFSGTYEQYF.

This clonotype was observed a handful of times. DNA of the CDR3: TGCAGTGCTAGAGAGCGGACCACGTACGAGCAGTACTTC. Translation: CSARERTTYEQYF. The V gene is TRBV20-1, the J gene TRBJ2-7; unclear D gene. V shed 0 bases and J shed 4 bases, with 10 bases lying between them. Germline-derived CDR1 and CDR2 are DFQATT and SNEGSKA (reference sequence). The CDR3 spans 13 residues.

The rearrangement links TRBV29-1 to TRBJ2-1; 13 bases are a match to TRBD2. CDR3 size: 15 residues. Looked up from germline, CDR1 is SQVTM and CDR2 is ANQGSEA. V gave up 0 bases and J gave up 6 bases; unmatched junction bases: 2. CDR3 region: CSVEEGLAGVNEQFF. DNA for the CDR3: TGCAGCGTTGAAGAAGGACTAGCGGGAGTCAATGAGCAGTTCTTC.

Many counts were recorded for this clonotype. The chain employs TRBV6-6 and TRBJ2-7, with TRBD2 matching over 12 bases. Trimming removed 4 bases from V and 6 bases from J; junction bases left unmatched: 16. CDR1 MNHNY and CDR2 SVGAGI come from the germline V gene (reference sequence). There are 18 residues in the CDR3. CDR3 sequence reads: CASSFAGLAGPSGSEQYF. DNA for the CDR3: TGTGCCAGCAGTTTCGCCGGACTAGCGGGGCCCTCCGGGAGCGAGCAGTACTTC.

The chain carries TRBV20-1 and TRBJ2-7, with 9 bases identical to TRBD1. The CDR3 is 14 residues long. V shed 3 bases and J 4 bases; nucleotides not matched to a gene: 7. The germline gives CDR1 DFQATT, CDR2 SNEGSKA (reference sequence). The chain's CDR3 is CSASRGTGMYEQYF. The CDR3 region has the DNA TGCAGTGCTAGTCGCGGGACAGGGATGTACGAGCAGTACTTC.

This clonotype was seen a few times. The J gene is TRBJ1-1, the V gene TRBV29-1; D is perhaps TRBD1 (5 bases). The CDR3 totals 16 residues. V was trimmed by 6 bases and J by 0 bases, leaving 20 bases between them. Germline values: CDR1 SQVTM, CDR2 ANQGSEA. The CDR3 DNA is TGCAGCGTCCTATCAAAATCGACAGTCATGAACACTGAAGCTTTCTTT. It yields the protein CSVLSKSTVMNTEAFF.

This clonotype was counted a few times. The rearrangement uses TRBV20-1 and TRBJ2-4; D ambiguous. Trimming took 6 bases from V and 0 from J, leaving 9 bases between them. The CDR3 contains 13 residues. Germline assignment: CDR1 DFQATT and CDR2 SNEGSKA (reference sequence). The CDR3, as DNA: TGCAGTGCCCCCCGGGTAGCCAAAAACATTCAGTACTTC. It codes for CSAPRVAKNIQYF.

V usage is TRBV27 and J usage is TRBJ2-2; D remains unclear. Germline V gene data show CDR1 as MNHEY and CDR2 as SMNVEV (reference sequence). The V gene lost 8 bases and the J gene lost 3 bases, with 7 bases spanning the gap. The CDR3 is 12 residues long. The CDR3 loop is CASRADTGELFF. DNA for the CDR3: TGTGCCAGCCGAGCTGACACCGGGGAGCTGTTTTTT.

This clonotype has at least ten counts. V and J are TRBV20-1 and TRBJ1-4; possibly TRBD1 for D (5 bases). V dropped 3 bases and J dropped 2 bases, with 7 bases sitting between them. CDR3 length equals 13 residues. Germline CDR1 DFQATT, CDR2 SNEGSKA (reference sequence). CDR3 in DNA: TGCAGTGCTAGGGGGGATACTAATGAAAAACTGTTTTTT. The encoded protein is CSARGDTNEKLFF.

The genes are TRBV19 and TRBJ2-3, with 10 bases lining up with TRBD1. The J segment lost 6 bases and the V segment lost 5 bases, leaving 5 bases of the junction unmatched. This CDR3 region has 14 residues. Looked up from germline, CDR1 is LNHDA and CDR2 is SQIVND (reference sequence). The chain's CDR3 is CASSRGTGVDTQYF. The DNA for the CDR3 is TGTGCCAGTAGTCGAGGGACAGGGGTTGATACGCAGTATTTT.

This clonotype was observed a few times. V and J are TRBV6-5 and TRBJ2-2; 7 positions agree with TRBD1. V was pared by 7 bases and J by 2 bases, with 7 bases of the junction left unmatched. Germline V gene sequence: CDR1 MNHEY, CDR2 SVGAGI. The CDR3 runs to 15 residues. CDR3 sequence reads: CASTNGQVNTGELFF. For the CDR3, the DNA is TGTGCCAGCACTAACGGACAGGTTAACACCGGGGAGCTGTTTTTT.

This clonotype came up many times. This chain uses TRBV18 with TRBJ1-4; TRBD1 matches at 10 bases. The CDR3 loop spans 15 amino acids. The V gene's germline CDR1 is KGHSH and CDR2 LQKENI. V lost 3 bases, J lost 7 bases, and 5 bases stayed unmatched. The CDR3: CASSPRTGGGEKLFF. CDR3 DNA sequence: TGTGCCAGCTCACCCCGGACAGGGGGGGGTGAAAAACTGTTTTTT.

The chain is built from TRBV19 and TRBJ1-5; D gene ambiguous. CDR3 length: 16 amino acids. Trimming took 9 bases from V and 0 from J, leaving 18 bases between them. The germline CDR1 and CDR2 sequences are LNHDA and SQIVND (reference sequence). CDR3 DNA sequence: TGTGCCAGCCTGCCCCTCCACGGAGATAGCAATCAGCCCCAGCATTTT. Translating it yields CASLPLHGDSNQPQHF.

This clonotype was counted many times. The chain has TRBV5-1 and TRBJ2-1; weak D call: TRBD1 (5 bases). CDR1 and CDR2 from the germline V gene are SGHRS and YFSETQ. Trimming shortened V by 0 bases and J by 5 bases, and 18 bases separated the two germline ends. The CDR3 consists of 17 residues. CDR3 bases: TGCGCCAGCAGCTTGGCATGGGGCCCTGTCTTAAACAATGAGCAGTTCTTC. It specifies CASSLAWGPVLNNEQFF.

This clonotype was detected many times. The junction and the germline gene differ at one end; a read error may be behind it. The rearrangement links TRBV6-6 to TRBJ1-1; 11 nucleotides agree with TRBD1. Germline V CDR1 and CDR2: MNHNY, SVGAGI (reference sequence). The CDR3 has 15 amino acids. Here the CDR3 reads CASSSDRGQNTEVFF. The CDR3 nucleotides are TGTGCCAGCAGTTCGGACAGGGGGCAGAACACTGAAGTTTTCTTT.

This clonotype has only a few counts. The chain joins TRBV20-1 to TRBJ2-4; TRBD2 might be the D (6 bases). V was cut by 5 bases and J by 0 bases, with 20 bases left in between. The germline gives CDR1 DFQATT, CDR2 SNEGSKA (reference sequence). CDR3 length equals 17 residues. The CDR3 loop reads CSASVPGGGVAKNIQYF. The CDR3 DNA follows: TGCAGTGCTTCCGTCCCGGGCGGAGGGGTAGCCAAAAACATTCAGTACTTC.

This clonotype was seen a handful of times. The chain joins TRBV7-6 to TRBJ2-1, with 9 bases that match TRBD1. Trimming removed 5 bases from V and 4 bases from J; junction bases left unmatched: 6. Germline V gene sequence: CDR1 SGHVS, CDR2 FNYEAQ. The CDR3 sequence is 15 residues long. CDR3: CASSDTGGPYNEQFF. In nucleotides, the CDR3 is TGTGCCAGCAGCGATACAGGGGGCCCTTACAATGAGCAGTTCTTC.

The chain has TRBV7-9 and TRBJ1-1, with D hard to call. The length of the CDR3 is 15 residues. Trimming took off 1 base at V and 3 bases at J, with 12 bases between the two ends. Germline values: CDR1 SEHNR, CDR2 FQNEAQ (reference sequence). Here the CDR3 reads CASSLGAPADTEAFF. As DNA, the CDR3 is TGTGCCAGCAGCTTAGGTGCTCCGGCGGACACTGAAGCTTTCTTT.

This chain joins TRBV4-2 and TRBJ2-7; D not resolved. Trimming left V 0 bases short and J 5 bases short, with 11 bases between. Germline values: CDR1 LGHNA, CDR2 YNFKEQ. This CDR3 region has 14 residues. The CDR3, as DNA: TGTGCCAGCAGCCAAGAAGGTCTTACGGACGAGCAGTACTTC. Amino acids: CASSQEGLTDEQYF.

This clonotype turned up a few times. This chain joins TRBV3-1 and TRBJ1-4, with D hard to call. The length of the CDR3 is 16 residues. The V end lost 3 bases, the J end lost 3 bases, and 14 bases lay between the germline ends. The germline V gene has CDR1 LGHDT and CDR2 YNNKEL (reference sequence). CDR3: CASSHFPGPANEKLFF. The DNA for the CDR3 is TGTGCCAGCAGCCATTTCCCAGGTCCAGCTAATGAAAAACTGTTTTTT.

The V and J genes are TRBV30 and TRBJ1-4, with D perhaps TRBD1 (5 bases). The CDR3 runs 12 residues. Germline loops: CDR1 GTSNPN, CDR2 SVGIG (reference sequence). V was trimmed by 0 bases and J by 7 bases, leaving 6 bases between them. CDR3 bases: TGTGCCTGGAGTGTCGACAGTGAAAAACTGTTTTTT. It encodes CAWSVDSEKLFF.

This rearrangement joins TRBV5-1 to TRBJ2-5; tentatively, D is TRBD1 (5 bases). Germline CDR1 reads SGHRS; CDR2 reads YFSETQ. This CDR3 is 14 amino acids long. V lost 6 bases and J 4 bases, leaving 16 bases between the germline ends. The CDR3 DNA reads as TGCGCCAGCACCCTTTGGGGCGGCGGAGAGACCCAGTACTTC. It codes for CASTLWGGGETQYF. Combining the CDR3 with reference TRBV5-1 and TRBJ2-5 gives the whole variable domain KAGVTQTPRYLIKTRGQQVTLSCSPISGHRSVSWYQQTPGQGLQFLFEYFSETQRNKGNFPGRFSGRQFSNSRSEMNVSTLELGDSALYLCASTLWGGGETQYFGPGTRLLVL.

This clonotype was seen at least ten times. The CDR3 nucleotides read TGTGCCAGCAGCCCGGGACTGCTTGGGGAGCAGTACTTC. Translating gives CASSPGLLGEQYF. The chain has TRBV7-2 and TRBJ2-7, with a possible D match to TRBD2 (6 bases). Germline V lookup: CDR1 SGHTA, CDR2 FQGNSA. V lost 5 bases, J lost 7 bases, and 15 bases lay in between. The CDR3 is 13 residues long.

The chain combines TRBV27 with TRBJ2-5; D gene uncertain. Trimming stripped 5 bases from V and 7 bases from J, with 11 bases between. This CDR3 has 12 residues. CDR1 is MNHEY and CDR2 is SMNVEV in the germline V gene (reference sequence). The CDR3 region has the DNA TGTGCCAGCAGTCCCAGCCGTGGGACCCAGTACTTC. Amino acid sequence: CASSPSRGTQYF.

This clonotype appeared many times. The chain joins TRBV11-3 to TRBJ2-3, with 8 bases lining up with TRBD1. The V segment lost 0 bases and the J segment 0 bases; nucleotides outside the gene matches: 2. This CDR3 spans 16 amino acids. Germline lookup yields CDR1 SGHNT and CDR2 YENEEA. In DNA form, the CDR3 reads TGTGCCAGCAGCTTAGAATGGACAGGGAGCACAGATACGCAGTATTTT. Its protein product is CASSLEWTGSTDTQYF.

The chain has TRBV11-2 and TRBJ2-5, with D unclear. The CDR3 covers 13 residues. V was trimmed by 4 bases and J by 2 bases, leaving 8 bases between them. CDR1 is SGHAT and CDR2 is FQNNGV in the germline V gene. CDR3 in DNA: TGTGCCAGCAGCTCGCTAGAGCAAGAGACCCAGTACTTC. Translating it yields CASSSLEQETQYF.

A few counts support this clonotype. The junction does not match germline at one end; this may be a read error. This rearrangement joins TRBV28 to TRBJ1-5; the D is unclear. Germline CDR1 MDHEN, CDR2 SYDVKM. CDR3 size: 13 residues. The CDR3 sequence is CASNLAVFQPQHF. Written as DNA, the CDR3 is TGTGCCAGCAATTTAGCGGTTTTTCAGCCCCAGCATTTT.

The sample holds a few counts of this clonotype. The chain has TRBV7-2 and TRBJ1-3; no firm D call. This CDR3 region has 14 residues. Germline V gene lookup returns CDR1 SGHTA and CDR2 FQGNSA. Trimming shortened V by 5 bases and J by 4 bases, and 12 bases separated the two germline ends. CDR3 loop: CASSPGLPGNTIYF. In DNA, the CDR3 is TGTGCCAGCAGCCCGGGCCTTCCAGGAAACACCATATATTTT.